This TCR beta chain was recorded in a study of CD8+ T cells in alopecia areata. Findings and limits, study-wide: Lesional scalp exceeded normal scalp in clonality, especially in alopecia totalis/universalis. The presence of one nonresponder keeps the tie between baseline CD8+ expansion and response uncertain. The study also sequences resident alphabeta T cells of normal skin in scalp samples.

Extracted RNA was reverse transcribed into cDNA, the sequencing template. The protocol was immunoSEQ multiplex PCR, while the TCRdb copy is restricted to in-frame clones and leaves out a portion. The sample holds about 190,000 clones; 50% to 60% are singletons and the top ten take about 0.69%. Treatment denoted: oral pan-JAK inhibitor, 5-10 mg twice daily. The V gene lost 0 bases and the J gene lost 4 bases, with 9 bases spanning the gap. Germline CDR1 is GTSNPN and CDR2 is SVGIG (reference sequence). The length of the CDR3 is 13 residues. This clone was detected once. The antigen is undetermined. The rearrangement links TRBV30 to TRBJ2-5; D may be TRBD1 (5 bases). The source is a human donor with alopecia areata. The sequences come from CD4+ T cells sorted from blood, collected at week 4, from a patient treated with tofacitinib. This CDR3 is CAWSVGLAETQYF. CDR3 sequence (DNA): TGTGCCTGGAGTGTGGGGCTCGCAGAGACCCAGTACTTC.